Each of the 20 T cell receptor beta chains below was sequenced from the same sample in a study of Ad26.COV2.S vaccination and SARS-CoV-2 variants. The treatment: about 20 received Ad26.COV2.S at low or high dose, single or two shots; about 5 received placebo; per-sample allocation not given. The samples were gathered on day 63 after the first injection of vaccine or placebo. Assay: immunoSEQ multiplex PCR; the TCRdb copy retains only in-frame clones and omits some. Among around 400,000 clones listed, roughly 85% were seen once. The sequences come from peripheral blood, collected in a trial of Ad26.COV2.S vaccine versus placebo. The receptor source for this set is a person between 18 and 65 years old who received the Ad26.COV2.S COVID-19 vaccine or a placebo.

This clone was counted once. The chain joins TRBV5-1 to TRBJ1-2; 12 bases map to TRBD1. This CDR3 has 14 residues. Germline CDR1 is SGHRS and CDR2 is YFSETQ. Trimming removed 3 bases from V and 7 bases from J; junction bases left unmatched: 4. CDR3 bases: TGCGCCAGCAGCTGGGGACAGGGGGCCGTTGGCTACACCTTC. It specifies CASSWGQGAVGYTF. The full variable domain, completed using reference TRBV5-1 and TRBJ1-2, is KAGVTQTPRYLIKTRGQQVTLSCSPISGHRSVSWYQQTPGQGLQFLFEYFSETQRNKGNFPGRFSGRQFSNSRSEMNVSTLELGDSALYLCASSWGQGAVGYTFGSGTRLTVV.

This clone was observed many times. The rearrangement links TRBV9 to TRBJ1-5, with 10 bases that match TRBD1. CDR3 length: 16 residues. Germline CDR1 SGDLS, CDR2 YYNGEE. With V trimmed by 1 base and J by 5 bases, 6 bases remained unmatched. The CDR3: CASSVPGQGRDQPQHF. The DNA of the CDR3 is TGTGCCAGCAGCGTACCGGGACAGGGGCGGGATCAGCCCCAGCATTTT.

This CDR3 is CASSFRLLNTEAFF. CDR3 DNA sequence: TGTGCCAGCAGCTTTAGACTTTTGAACACTGAAGCTTTCTTT. The J gene is TRBJ1-1, the V gene TRBV11-2; D gene ambiguous. V gave up 3 bases and J gave up 0 bases, with 8 bases separating them. The CDR3 runs to 14 residues. From germline, CDR1 is SGHAT and CDR2 FQNNGV.

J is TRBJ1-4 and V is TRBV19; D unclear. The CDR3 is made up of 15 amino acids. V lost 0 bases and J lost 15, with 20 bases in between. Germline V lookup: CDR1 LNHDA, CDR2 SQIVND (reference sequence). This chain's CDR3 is CASSIDRRINEMMFF. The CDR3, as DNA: TGTGCCAGTAGTATAGACCGCAGGATTAATGAAATGATGTTTTTT.

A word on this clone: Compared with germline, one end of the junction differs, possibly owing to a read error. The CDR3 nucleotides are TGTGCCAGCAGCATAGCGGGAAGCTCCTACGAGCAGTACTTC. It codes for CASSIAGSSYEQYF. This sequence joins TRBV7-2 and TRBJ2-7; 8 nucleotides line up with TRBD2. Germline CDR1 and CDR2: SGHTA and FQGNSA. The CDR3 has 14 residues.

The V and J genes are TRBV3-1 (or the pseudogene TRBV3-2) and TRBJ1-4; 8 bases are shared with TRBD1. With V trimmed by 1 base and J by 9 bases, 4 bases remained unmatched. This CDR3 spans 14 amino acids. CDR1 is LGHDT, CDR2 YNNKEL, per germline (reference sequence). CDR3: CASSQGTGHQKLFF. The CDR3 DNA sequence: TGTGCCAGCAGCCAAGGGACAGGGCATCAAAAACTGTTTTTT.

The CDR3 DNA is TGTGCCAGCAGCTTTCGGGGGGCGCCTAAGAATGAAAAACTGTTTTTT. Protein: CASSFRGAPKNEKLFF. The chain links TRBV5-6 to TRBJ1-4; the D gene is possibly TRBD1 (6 bases). CDR3 length: 16 residues. CDR1 SGHDT and CDR2 YYEEEE come from the germline V gene. Trimming removed 2 bases from V and 5 bases from J, with 16 bases in between. Using reference TRBV5-6 and TRBJ1-4 for the parts outside the CDR3, the full variable domain is DAGVTQSPTHLIKTRGQQVTLRCSPKSGHDTVSWYQQALGQGPQFIFQYYEEEERQRGNFPDRFSGHQFPNYSSELNVNALLLGDSALYLCASSFRGAPKNEKLFFGSGTQLSVL.

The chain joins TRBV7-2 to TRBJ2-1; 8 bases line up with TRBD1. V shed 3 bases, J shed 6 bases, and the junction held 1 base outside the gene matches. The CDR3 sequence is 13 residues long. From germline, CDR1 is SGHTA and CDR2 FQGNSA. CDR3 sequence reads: CASSLDRVNEQFF. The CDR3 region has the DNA TGTGCCAGCAGCTTGGACAGGGTCAATGAGCAGTTCTTC.

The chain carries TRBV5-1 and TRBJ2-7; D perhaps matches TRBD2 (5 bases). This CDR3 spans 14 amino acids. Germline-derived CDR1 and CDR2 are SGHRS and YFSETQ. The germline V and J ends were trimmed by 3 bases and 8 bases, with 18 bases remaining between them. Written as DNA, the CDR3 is TGCGCCAGCAGCTCCGCAAGCGCGGGTAGCAAGCAGTACTTC. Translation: CASSSASAGSKQYF.

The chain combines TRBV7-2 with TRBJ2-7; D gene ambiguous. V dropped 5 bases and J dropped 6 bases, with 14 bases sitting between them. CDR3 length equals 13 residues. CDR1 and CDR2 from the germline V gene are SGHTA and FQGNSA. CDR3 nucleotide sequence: TGTGCCAGCAGCCCTGTAGACTCGGGCGAGCAGTACTTC. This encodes CASSPVDSGEQYF.

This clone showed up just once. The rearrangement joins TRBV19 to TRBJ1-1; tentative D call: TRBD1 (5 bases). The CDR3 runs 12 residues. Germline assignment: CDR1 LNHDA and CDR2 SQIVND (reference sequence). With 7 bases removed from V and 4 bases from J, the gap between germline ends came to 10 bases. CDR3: CASTRGTTEAFF. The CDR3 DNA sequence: TGTGCCAGTACGCGGGGGACCACTGAAGCTTTCTTT.

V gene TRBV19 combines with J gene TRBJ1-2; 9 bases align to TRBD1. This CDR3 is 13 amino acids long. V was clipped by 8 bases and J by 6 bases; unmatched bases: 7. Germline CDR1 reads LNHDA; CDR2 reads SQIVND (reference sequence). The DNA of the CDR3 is TGTGCCAGTCAATACAGGGGGCAAAATGGCTACACCTTC. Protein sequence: CASQYRGQNGYTF.

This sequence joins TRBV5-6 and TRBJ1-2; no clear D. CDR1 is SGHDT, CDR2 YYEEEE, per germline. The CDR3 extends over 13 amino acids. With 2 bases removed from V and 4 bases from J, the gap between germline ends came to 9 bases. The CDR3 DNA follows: TGTGCCAGCAGCTTAGGGCTCTCCTATGGCTACACCTTC. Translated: CASSLGLSYGYTF. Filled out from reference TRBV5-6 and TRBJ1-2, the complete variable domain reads DAGVTQSPTHLIKTRGQQVTLRCSPKSGHDTVSWYQQALGQGPQFIFQYYEEEERQRGNFPDRFSGHQFPNYSSELNVNALLLGDSALYLCASSLGLSYGYTFGSGTRLTVV.

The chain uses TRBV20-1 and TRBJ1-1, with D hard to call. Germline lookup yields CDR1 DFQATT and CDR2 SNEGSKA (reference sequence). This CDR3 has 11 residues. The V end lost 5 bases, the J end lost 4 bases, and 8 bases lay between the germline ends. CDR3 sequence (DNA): TGCAGTGCTGTCCGACGCACTGAAGCTTTCTTT. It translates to CSAVRRTEAFF.

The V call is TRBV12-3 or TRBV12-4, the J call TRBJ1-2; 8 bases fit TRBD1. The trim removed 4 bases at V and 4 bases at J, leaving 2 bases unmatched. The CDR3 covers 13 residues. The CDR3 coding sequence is TGTGCCAGCAGTTATACAGGGGGCTATGGCTACACCTTC. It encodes CASSYTGGYGYTF.

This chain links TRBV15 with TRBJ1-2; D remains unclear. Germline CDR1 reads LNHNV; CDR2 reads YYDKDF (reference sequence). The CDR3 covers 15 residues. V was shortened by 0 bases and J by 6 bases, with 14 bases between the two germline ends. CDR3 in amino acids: CATSRELGIGDGYTF. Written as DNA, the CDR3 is TGTGCCACCAGCAGAGAACTCGGTATTGGGGATGGCTACACCTTC.

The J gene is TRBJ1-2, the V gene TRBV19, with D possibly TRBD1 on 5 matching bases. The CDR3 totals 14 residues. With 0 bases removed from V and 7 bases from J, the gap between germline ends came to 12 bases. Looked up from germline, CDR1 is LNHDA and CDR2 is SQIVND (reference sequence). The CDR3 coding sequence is TGTGCCAGTAGTATAGAGGCAGGGAGGAGTGGCTACACCTTC. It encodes CASSIEAGRSGYTF.

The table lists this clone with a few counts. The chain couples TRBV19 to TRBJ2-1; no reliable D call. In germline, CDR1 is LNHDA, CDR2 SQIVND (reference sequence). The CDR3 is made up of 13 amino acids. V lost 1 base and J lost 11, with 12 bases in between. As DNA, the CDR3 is TGTGCCAGTAGTATAGTAAGGGCCGACCAGCAGTTCTTC. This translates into CASSIVRADQQFF.

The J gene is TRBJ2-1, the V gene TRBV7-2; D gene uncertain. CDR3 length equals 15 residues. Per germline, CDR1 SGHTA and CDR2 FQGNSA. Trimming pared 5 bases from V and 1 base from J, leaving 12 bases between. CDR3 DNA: TGTGCCAGCAGCGAAACTGGGCGTTCCTACAATGAGCAGTTCTTC. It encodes CASSETGRSYNEQFF.

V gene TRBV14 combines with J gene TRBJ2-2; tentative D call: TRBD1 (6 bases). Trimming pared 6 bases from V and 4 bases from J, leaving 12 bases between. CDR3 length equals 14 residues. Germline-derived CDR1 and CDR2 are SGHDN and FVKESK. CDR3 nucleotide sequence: TGTGCCAGCAGGAGACAGGCGTCCACCGGGGAGCTGTTTTTT. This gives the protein CASRRQASTGELFF.